This entry describes one TCR beta chain. Its antigen is not identified. At a deep level, the assay was run. The method was immunoSEQ multiplex PCR; TCRdb's version includes in-frame clones alone and lacks a portion of them. The table lists 2 million or so clones, about 94% of them singletons. Germline V gene sequence: CDR1 MNHNS, CDR2 SASEGT. V lost 3 bases, J lost 1 base, and 12 bases lay in between. The CDR3 loop spans 15 amino acids. This record comes from a study of shared clonotypes between healthy human individuals. Study information: With ages of 18 to 49, the donors were a couple of women and three men.

Broader study findings: Genetic and exposure-history diversity was limited by the small donor number. Generation of non-shared clonotypes was less probable than generation of clonotypes shared by all four donors.

CD8 cells regarded as naive lacked CD45RO, were positively chosen for CCR7, and omitted terminally differentiated effector memory CD45RA+ cells. The rearrangement uses TRBV6-1 and TRBJ1-1; TRBD1 is a possible D gene (6 bases). The sequence came from a man between 18 and 29 years old in good health. Sequenced sample: naive CD8+ T cells sorted from blood. In nucleotides, the CDR3 is TGTGCCAGCAGTGATTTTAGGGGGGGGAACACTGAAGCTTTCTTT. This sequence encodes CASSDFRGGNTEAFF.